This paragraph covers one T cell receptor beta chain sequence. Its antigen is undetermined. Sequencing was performed with immunoSEQ multiplex PCR; in TCRdb, only in-frame clones are kept and a portion is missing. The sample yields about 6,700 clones, without any singletons. The data were obtained in a study of T cells after posttransplantation cyclophosphamide. Broader study findings: Recipient CMV seropositivity and CMV reactivation strongly tracked TRB clonality. Donor-recipient repertoire similarity was low at 1-2 months, rising over year one. Tissue-infiltrating T cells from skin or gut overlapped little with blood T cells.

Trimming cost V 3 bases and J 4 bases; bases outside gene matches: 12. The CDR3 extends over 18 amino acids. Germline V gene data show CDR1 as SGHAT and CDR2 as FQNNGV. Busulfan-fludarabine conditioning, marrow transplant, and cyclophosphamide on days +3 and +4 were administered. The TCR was taken from a male patient aged 25-45 years who received an allogeneic stem cell transplant from an unrelated donor, was CMV-positive, and had acute and chronic GVHD. The T cells may come from the graft donor. J is TRBJ1-1 and V is TRBV11-2; 12 bases are shared with TRBD1. The sample in question was PBMCs, obtained after an allogeneic stem cell transplant with post-transplant cyclophosphamide. The CDR3 coding sequence is TGTGCCAGCAGCTTCTATTGGGACAGGGGGCGTCTAGGCACTGAAGCTTTCTTT. Translated, it gives CASSFYWDRGRLGTEAFF.